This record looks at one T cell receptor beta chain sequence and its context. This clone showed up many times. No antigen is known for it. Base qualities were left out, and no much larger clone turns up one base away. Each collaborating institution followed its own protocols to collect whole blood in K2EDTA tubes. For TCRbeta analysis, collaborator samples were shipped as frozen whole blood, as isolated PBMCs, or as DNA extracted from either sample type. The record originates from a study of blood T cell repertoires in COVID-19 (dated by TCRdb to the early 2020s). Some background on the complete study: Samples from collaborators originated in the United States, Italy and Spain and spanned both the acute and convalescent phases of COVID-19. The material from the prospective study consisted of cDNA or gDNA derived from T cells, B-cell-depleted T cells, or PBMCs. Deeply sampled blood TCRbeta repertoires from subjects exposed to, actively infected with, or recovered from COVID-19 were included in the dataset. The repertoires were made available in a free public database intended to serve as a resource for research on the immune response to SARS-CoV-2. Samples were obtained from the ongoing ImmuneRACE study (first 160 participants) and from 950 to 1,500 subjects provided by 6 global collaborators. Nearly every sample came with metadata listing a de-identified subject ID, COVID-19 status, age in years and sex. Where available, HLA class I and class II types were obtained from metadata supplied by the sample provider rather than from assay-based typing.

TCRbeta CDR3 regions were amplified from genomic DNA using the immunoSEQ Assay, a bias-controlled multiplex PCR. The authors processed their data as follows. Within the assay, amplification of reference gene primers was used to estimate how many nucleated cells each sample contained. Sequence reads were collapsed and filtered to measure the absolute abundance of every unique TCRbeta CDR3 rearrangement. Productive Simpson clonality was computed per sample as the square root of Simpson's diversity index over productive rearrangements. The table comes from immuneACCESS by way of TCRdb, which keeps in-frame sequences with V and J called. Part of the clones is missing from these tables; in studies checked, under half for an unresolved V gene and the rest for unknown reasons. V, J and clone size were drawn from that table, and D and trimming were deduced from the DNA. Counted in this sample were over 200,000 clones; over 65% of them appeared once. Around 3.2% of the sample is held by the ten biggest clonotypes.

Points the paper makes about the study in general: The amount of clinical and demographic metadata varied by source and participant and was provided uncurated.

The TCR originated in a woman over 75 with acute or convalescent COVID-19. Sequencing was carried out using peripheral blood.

Read as DNA, the sequence is TGTGCCAGCAGTCTAACCGGGACAAGCGACTACGAGCAGTACTTC. This yields the protein CASSLTGTSDYEQYF. The chain couples TRBV7-2 to TRBJ2-7; the D gene is possibly TRBD1, with 6 bases matching. There are 15 amino acids in the CDR3, from cysteine to phenylalanine inclusive. The CDR3 DNA has 45 bases and is translated from base 1. V and J are truncated by 6 bases and 3 bases respectively, leaving an intervening sequence of 18 bases. Looking up the germline V gene yields CDR1 SGHTA and CDR2 FQGNSA.